The text below deals with one TCR beta chain. Its specificity is not known. CD45RO-CCR7+CD27+CD95- characterized naive CD8+ T cells. This sample is drawn from a study of CXCR3-negative and CXCR3-positive naive CD8 T cells. UMI-labeled 5' RACE yielded the TRB cDNA libraries. After re-calling the 5' RACE reads, TCRdb lists one entry per CDR3 protein, DNA absent. This sample's clone table lists about 62,000 distinct CDR3 sequences. Study-level findings and limits: Both of the naive subsets showed about the same high diversity, but memory CD8+ cells had much less. Researchers report CXCR3 expression partially decreased after cryopreservation, with fresh PBMCs used in most assays.

Germline lookup yields CDR1 SQVTM and CDR2 ANQGSEA. This CDR3 region has 12 residues. The chain joins TRBV29-1 to TRBJ2-5; lacking DNA, the TRBD1 call made by TCRdb goes unchecked. This receptor was obtained from a human donor in good health. Some clones in this sample may be carry-over from other donors' samples. The sample taken for sequencing was naive CXCR3- CD8+ T cells from blood. Subset of the sample: CD45RO-CCR7+CD27+CD95- naive CD8+ T cells lacking CXCR3 (TNR3-). CDR3: CRWPGGRETQYF. The full variable domain, completed using reference TRBV29-1 and TRBJ2-5, is SAVISQKPSRDICQRGTSLTIQCQVDSQVTMMFWYRQQPGQSLTLIATANQGSEATYESGFVIDKFPISRPNLTFSTLTVSNMSPEDSSIYLCRWPGGRETQYFGPGTRLLVL.